This TCR beta chain was captured by sequencing in a study of CD8 T cells in ankylosing spondylitis. V lost 4 bases to trimming and J lost 0 bases; unmatched junction nucleotides: 8. The CDR3 runs to 16 residues. CDR1 and CDR2 from the germline V gene are LGHDT and YNNKEL (reference sequence). Broader study findings: What appeared characteristic of ankylosing spondylitis blood was a TCR beta motif of under 10 highly homologous variants. Prior literature has documented some motif variants in synovial fluid and blood from reactive arthritis. Those disease-linked clones were CD8+; they were also relatively rare in peripheral blood. Reportedly, significant enrichment of disease-linked clones occurred in matched ankylosing spondylitis synovial fluid.

With respect to this clonotype: The antigen remains unidentified.

Scientists made TCR beta libraries using quantitative 5'-RACE with molecular barcodes. TCRdb reprocessed the 5' RACE reads via MiXCR and lists one record per CDR3 protein. The sample records hundreds of thousands of distinct CDR3 sequences, around 11% being singletons. The V gene is TRBV3-1, the J gene TRBJ1-2, with 7 bases identical to TRBD1. The TCR originated in a male donor with ankylosing spondylitis. Sequencing used blood, either unsorted or a sorted T cell fraction (not recorded which). CDR3 sequence: CASSLKSGTANYGYTF. Written as DNA, the CDR3 is TGTGCCAGCAGCCTAAAATCCGGGACAGCTAACTATGGCTACACCTTC.